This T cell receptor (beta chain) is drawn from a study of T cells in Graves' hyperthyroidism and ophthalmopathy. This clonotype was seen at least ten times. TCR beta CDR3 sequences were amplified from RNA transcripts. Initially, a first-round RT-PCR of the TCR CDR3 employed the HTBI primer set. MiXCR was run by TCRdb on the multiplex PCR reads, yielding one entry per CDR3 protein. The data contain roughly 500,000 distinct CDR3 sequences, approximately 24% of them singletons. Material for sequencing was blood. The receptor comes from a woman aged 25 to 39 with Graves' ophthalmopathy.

CDR3 in amino acids: CASSSLTLSGISYEQYF. CDR3 bases: TGTGCCAGCAGTTCCTTAACCTTGTCAGGGATTTCCTACGAGCAGTACTTC. This chain connects TRBV2 to TRBJ2-7, with D tentatively TRBD1 (5 bases). Germline loops: CDR1 SNHLY, CDR2 FYNNEI. V lost 5 bases and J 1 base, leaving 21 bases between the germline ends. The CDR3 totals 17 residues. Using reference TRBV2 and TRBJ2-7 for the parts outside the CDR3, the full variable domain is EPEVTQTPSHQVTQMGQEVILRCVPISNHLYFYWYRQILGQKVEFLVSFYNNEISEKSEIFDDQFSVERPDGSNFTLKIRSTKLEDSAMYFCASSSLTLSGISYEQYFGPGTRLTVT.